Below, 19 T cell receptor beta chains from the same sample are listed, as sequenced in a study of control samples from healthy donors and cancer patients. Libraries were prepared by immunoSEQ multiplex PCR; TCRdb keeps only in-frame clonotypes and omits some of them. There are 90,000 to 150,000 clones in the sample; about 91% occur only once, and roughly 3.2% lies in the top ten. The sample comprised blood. The receptor source for this set is a man aged 35 to 55 in good health.

The CDR3 DNA follows: TGTGCCAGCAGCTTCCGGACTAGCGGGGTCGATACGCAGTATTTT. Its translation is CASSFRTSGVDTQYF. V gene TRBV9 combines with J gene TRBJ2-3; 12 nucleotides line up with TRBD2. The CDR3 is 15 amino acids. J gave up 6 bases and V 4 bases, and 6 bases lay outside the gene matches. Germline values: CDR1 SGDLS, CDR2 YYNGEE.

The chain links TRBV18 to TRBJ1-6, with TRBD1 as a possible D gene (5 bases). Between the trimmed V and J ends, which lost 4 bases and 7 bases, there was a span of 11 bases. CDR3 length: 14 residues. The V gene's germline CDR1 is KGHSH and CDR2 LQKENI. CDR3 loop: CASSQGRDNSPLHF. The CDR3 coding sequence is TGTGCCAGCTCACAGGGCAGGGACAATTCACCCCTCCACTTT.

The V and J genes are TRBV19 and TRBJ1-2, with D unresolved. The CDR3 extends over 15 amino acids. Germline V CDR1 and CDR2: LNHDA, SQIVND (reference sequence). V was shortened by 3 bases and J by 0 bases, with 11 bases between the two germline ends. The CDR3 sequence is CASSMDGAANYGYTF. The DNA for the CDR3 is TGTGCCAGTAGTATGGACGGAGCAGCTAACTATGGCTACACCTTC.

The V and J genes are TRBV24-1 and TRBJ1-2; a possible D gene is TRBD1 (5 bases). Germline CDR1 is KGHDR and CDR2 is SFDVKD. The CDR3 has 13 residues. The germline V and J ends were trimmed by 0 bases and 8 bases, with 9 bases remaining between them. CDR3 sequence reads: CATSDLVGGGYTF. The CDR3 nucleotides read TGTGCCACCAGTGATTTGGTCGGGGGGGGCTACACCTTC.

This chain connects TRBV24-1 to TRBJ1-2, with D perhaps TRBD1 (6 bases). The CDR3 totals 13 residues. Trimming shortened V by 3 bases and J by 4 bases, and 8 bases separated the two germline ends. Germline CDR1 and CDR2: KGHDR and SFDVKD. The CDR3 sequence: CATSDQGFYGYTF. The CDR3 region has the DNA TGTGCCACCAGTGATCAGGGGTTCTATGGCTACACCTTC.

This chain links TRBV5-1 with TRBJ2-5, with 8 bases aligning to TRBD2. The CDR3 is 16 residues long. V dropped 4 bases and J dropped 4; count of bases not matched to a gene: 12. CDR1 and CDR2 (germline): SGHRS, YFSETQ. Written as DNA, the CDR3 is TGCGCCAGCAGCGGGAAGATGGGCGGGGGGCGAGAGACCCAGTACTTC. Amino acids: CASSGKMGGGRETQYF.

Written as DNA, the CDR3 is TGTGCCAGCAGCCCGACAGGGTTAAACACTGAAGCTTTCTTT. As protein: CASSPTGLNTEAFF. The chain has TRBV7-2 and TRBJ1-1, with 7 nucleotides matching TRBD1. The CDR3 runs 14 residues. The germline CDR1 and CDR2 sequences are SGHTA and FQGNSA. The J segment lost 2 bases and the V segment lost 5 bases, leaving 5 bases of the junction unmatched.

The chain has TRBV19 and TRBJ2-1; D uncertain. Trimming stripped 6 bases from V and 6 bases from J, with 9 bases between. The germline gives CDR1 LNHDA, CDR2 SQIVND (reference sequence). The CDR3 consists of 12 residues. CDR3 protein: CASSLRANEQFF. The CDR3 DNA follows: TGTGCCAGTAGCCTTCGGGCCAATGAGCAGTTCTTC.

The rearrangement uses TRBV6-5 and TRBJ1-3; D remains ambiguous. V gave up 6 bases and J gave up 3 bases, with 3 bases separating them. The CDR3 has 11 residues. Germline V gene sequence: CDR1 MNHEY, CDR2 SVGAGI. Here the CDR3 reads CASRVGNTIYF. The CDR3 nucleotides are TGTGCCAGCAGAGTTGGAAACACCATATATTTT.

The V call is TRBV6-1, the J call TRBJ1-5; D uncertain. From germline, CDR1 is MNHNS and CDR2 SASEGT. Deletions cut 3 bases from V and 0 bases from J, with 12 bases between. CDR3 length: 16 residues. The CDR3 DNA is TGTGCCAGCAGTGACCGCGCGGTCCATAGCAATCAGCCCCAGCATTTT. It translates to CASSDRAVHSNQPQHF.

The chain is built from TRBV13 and TRBJ2-1, with no clear D. CDR1 is PRHDT and CDR2 is FYEKMQ in the germline V gene (reference sequence). Trimming cost V 4 bases and J 1 base, with 8 bases left between them. This CDR3 spans 14 amino acids. The CDR3 sequence: CASSSIQSYNEQFF. CDR3 bases: TGTGCCAGCAGCTCAATACAGTCCTACAATGAGCAGTTCTTC. Using reference TRBV13 and TRBJ2-1 for the parts outside the CDR3, the full variable domain is AAGVIQSPRHLIKEKRETATLKCYPIPRHDTVYWYQQGPGQDPQFLISFYEKMQSDKGSIPDRFSAQQFSDYHSELNMSSLELGDSALYFCASSSIQSYNEQFFGPGTRLTVL.

The chain combines TRBV10-2 with TRBJ1-1, with 7 bases that match TRBD1. Germline trimming cut 6 bases from V and 0 bases from J; bases unmatched to any gene: 10. Per germline, CDR1 WSHSY and CDR2 SAAADI. CDR3 length: 16 amino acids. CDR3 amino acids: CASRPGQNFMNTEAFF. The DNA for the CDR3 is TGCGCCAGCAGGCCGGGACAGAACTTTATGAACACTGAAGCTTTCTTT.

This chain connects TRBV9 to TRBJ1-2; D gene ambiguous. The V and J ends lost 4 bases and 8 bases respectively, with 12 bases between them. Germline lookup yields CDR1 SGDLS and CDR2 YYNGEE. The CDR3 covers 12 residues. DNA for the CDR3: TGTGCCAGCAGCCCAGACATGTGGGGCTACACCTTC. Protein: CASSPDMWGYTF.

The chain uses TRBV7-9 and TRBJ2-1; D unclear. Trimming cost V 8 bases and J 8 bases, with 7 bases left between them. In germline, CDR1 is SEHNR, CDR2 FQNEAQ (reference sequence). The CDR3 is 10 residues long. This CDR3 reads CASDTYEQFF. The CDR3 bases are TGTGCCAGCGACACATATGAGCAGTTCTTC.

CDR3 in amino acids: CASSPGTVGRQPQHF. CDR3 sequence (DNA): TGTGCCAGCAGCCCCGGGACGGTCGGTCGTCAGCCCCAGCATTTT. This chain joins TRBV6-2 or TRBV6-3 and TRBJ1-5; D is perhaps TRBD1 (5 bases). Germline CDR1 is MNHEY and CDR2 is SVGEGT. The V and J ends lost 6 bases and 6 bases respectively, with 18 bases between them. There are 15 residues in the CDR3.

This clone occurred a few times. V and J are TRBV7-2 and TRBJ2-3; D is uncertain. The germline CDR1 and CDR2 sequences are SGHTA and FQGNSA. The germline V and J ends were trimmed by 5 bases and 1 base, with 19 bases remaining between them. CDR3 length equals 17 residues. The CDR3 DNA sequence: TGTGCCAGCAGCCCACGCTCTTTAGGCCGCGGCACAGATACGCAGTATTTT. This translates into CASSPRSLGRGTDTQYF.

This sequence joins TRBV14 and TRBJ2-1, with TRBD1 matching over 10 bases. Germline-derived CDR1 and CDR2 are SGHDN and FVKESK. The CDR3 contains 16 residues. V shed 2 bases, J shed 7 bases, and the junction held 8 bases outside the gene matches. CDR3 loop: CASSQPGTGVFNEQFF. Written as DNA, the CDR3 is TGTGCCAGCAGCCAACCCGGGACAGGGGTTTTTAATGAGCAGTTCTTC.

This clone was counted once. The chain carries TRBV5-4 and TRBJ1-2; D possibly corresponds to TRBD1 (6 bases). Germline CDR1 reads SGHNT; CDR2 reads YYREEE (reference sequence). The CDR3 length is 15 residues. The V end was cut by 2 bases, the J end by 4 bases, with 15 bases between. The CDR3 region is CASSFSVGGGYGYTF. The CDR3 DNA reads TGTGCCAGCAGCTTCTCAGTAGGGGGTGGCTATGGCTACACCTTC.

The V and J genes are TRBV12-3 or TRBV12-4 and TRBJ1-2, with 7 bases matching TRBD1. Trimming took 8 bases from V and 6 from J; bases not matched to a gene: 9. The CDR3 loop spans 13 amino acids. The CDR3 is CASRETGSDGYTF. In DNA form, the CDR3 reads TGTGCCAGCCGTGAGACAGGGTCGGATGGCTACACCTTC.